This T cell receptor (beta chain) was sequenced in a study of T cell responses to AZD1222 COVID-19 vaccine. The CDR3 has 12 residues. Germline-derived CDR1 and CDR2 are SQVTM and ANQGSEA. The germline V and J ends were trimmed by 7 bases and 4 bases, with 11 bases remaining between them. As for this clone: Antigen unknown.

Second-dose intervals of approximately 4 or approximately 12 weeks were pooled. Clones were sequenced by immunoSEQ multiplex PCR, and TCRdb holds only the in-frame ones, with some missing. The data contain about 63,000 clones, under 90% of them singletons. Findings of the study overall: Regions left unmutated in variants are reportedly the target of nearly half of spike-specific TCRs. An increase in Spike-specific TCR breadth and depth was observed after two AZD1222 doses.

This specimen consisted of peripheral blood, obtained 28 days after the second AZD1222 dose. The receptor was derived from an adult who received the AZD1222 COVID-19 vaccine. The J gene is TRBJ1-3, the V gene TRBV29-1; a possible D gene is TRBD1 (5 bases). The CDR3 DNA is TGCAGCGCCACGACAGCCGGAAACACCATATATTTT. Its translation: CSATTAGNTIYF.